Following are 29 T cell receptor beta chains from one sample sequenced in a study of blood T cell repertoires in COVID-19 (dated by TCRdb to between 2020 and 2021). The library was generated by the immunoSEQ multiplex PCR assay. The table comes from immuneACCESS by way of TCRdb, which keeps in-frame sequences with V and J called. Part of the clones is missing from these tables; in studies checked, under half for an unresolved V gene and the rest for unknown reasons. The sample records around 180,000 clones, more than 65% of which are singletons. Less than 20% of the sample goes to the ten largest clones. Material for sequencing was PBMCs or T cells enriched from blood (not recorded which). The receptors were sampled from a woman aged 50 to 60 with acute COVID-19.

The chain couples TRBV19 to TRBJ2-1; 10 bases agree with TRBD1. V lost 4 bases and J lost 5; bases outside the gene matches: 2. The CDR3 spans 14 residues. CDR1 and CDR2 from the germline V gene are LNHDA and SQIVND (reference sequence). CDR3 in amino acids: CASSRDRGHNEQFF. The CDR3 coding sequence is TGTGCCAGTAGTAGGGACAGGGGTCACAATGAGCAGTTCTTC.

This clone was counted between two and nine times. The chain is built from TRBV28 and TRBJ2-5, with D unclear. The CDR3 runs 9 residues. Germline V gene data show CDR1 as MDHEN and CDR2 as SYDVKM. Deletions cut 9 bases from V and 7 bases from J, with 6 bases between. The CDR3 region is CASGPTQYF. DNA of the CDR3: TGTGCCAGTGGGCCGACCCAGTACTTC.

Only a few counts were recorded for this clone. The V gene is TRBV19, the J gene TRBJ2-3, with D tentatively TRBD2 (7 bases). Germline values: CDR1 LNHDA, CDR2 SQIVND (reference sequence). The CDR3 is 16 amino acids. Trimming pared 6 bases from V and 5 bases from J, leaving 21 bases between. The CDR3 nucleotides read TGTGCCAGTAGCGAACTAACGGGGGGCAGTGGAGATACGCAGTATTTT. This gives the protein CASSELTGGSGDTQYF. Combining the CDR3 with reference TRBV19 and TRBJ2-3 gives the whole variable domain DGGITQSPKYLFRKEGQNVTLSCEQNLNHDAMYWYRQDPGQGLRLIYYSQIVNDFQKGDIAEGYSVSREKKESFPLTVTSAQKNPTAFYLCASSELTGGSGDTQYFGPGTRLTVL.

The chain joins TRBV6-6 to TRBJ1-1; the D gene is possibly TRBD1 (5 bases). The germline V gene has CDR1 MNHNY and CDR2 SVGAGI (reference sequence). V shed 10 bases and J shed 14 bases, with 20 bases lying between them. This CDR3 contains 11 residues. CDR3: CATRWGDVTFF. CDR3 in DNA: TGTGCCACCCGATGGGGGGACGTGACATTCTTT.

The chain uses TRBV12-3 or TRBV12-4 and TRBJ1-2; no reliable D call. This CDR3 comprises 12 residues. V lost 5 bases and J lost 4, with 8 bases in between. The CDR3 loop is CASSPTSYGYTF. CDR3 in DNA: TGTGCCAGCAGTCCCACCAGCTATGGCTACACCTTC.

The rearrangement uses TRBV18 and TRBJ1-3; 9 bases fit TRBD1. Germline lookup yields CDR1 KGHSH and CDR2 LQKENI. Trimming removed 3 bases from V and 3 bases from J; junction bases left unmatched: 0. The CDR3 consists of 14 residues. CDR3 loop: CASSPDRGGNTIYF. The CDR3 DNA sequence: TGTGCCAGCTCACCGGACAGGGGTGGAAACACCATATATTTT.

V is TRBV12-3 or TRBV12-4 and J is TRBJ2-2, with 8 bases aligning to TRBD1. The CDR3 is 13 amino acids. V was clipped by 5 bases and J by 6 bases; unmatched bases: 2. CDR3 residues: CASSPRGPGELFF. The CDR3 nucleotides read TGTGCCAGCAGTCCCAGGGGGCCCGGGGAGCTGTTTTTT.

This clone was detected once. The chain links TRBV18 to TRBJ1-4, with 8 positions matching TRBD1. The junction had 7 bases not matched to a gene; V was cut back by 5 bases and J by 8 bases. CDR3 length: 14 amino acids. Germline assignment: CDR1 KGHSH and CDR2 LQKENI. CDR3 coding DNA: TGTGCCAGCTCAGGGGTCAGGGGGCCCGAAAAACTGTTTTTT. Its translation: CASSGVRGPEKLFF.

V gene TRBV7-2 combines with J gene TRBJ1-1; perhaps TRBD1 as D (5 bases). CDR1 is SGHTA, CDR2 FQGNSA, per germline. V was clipped by 5 bases and J by 1 base, with 11 bases between them. The CDR3 length is 14 residues. CDR3 protein: CASSVATGNTEAFF. In nucleotides, the CDR3 is TGTGCCAGCAGCGTCGCCACAGGGAACACTGAAGCTTTCTTT.

The chain carries TRBV4-2 and TRBJ1-6; the match to TRBD1 covers 9 bases. Trimming took 2 bases from V and 4 from J; bases not matched to a gene: 3. This CDR3 spans 16 amino acids. The germline V gene encodes CDR1 LGHNA and CDR2 YNFKEQ. For the CDR3, the DNA is TGTGCCAGCAGCCAAAGCGGACAGGGGTATAATTCACCCCTCCACTTT. Its protein is CASSQSGQGYNSPLHF.

The table lists this clone with a few counts. The genes are TRBV18 and TRBJ2-1; D uncertain. This CDR3 region has 14 residues. V lost 2 bases and J 0 bases, leaving 5 bases between the germline ends. CDR1 KGHSH and CDR2 LQKENI come from the germline V gene. The CDR3 DNA sequence: TGTGCCAGCTCACCAGCAGACTCCTACAATGAGCAGTTCTTC. Its protein is CASSPADSYNEQFF.

This rearrangement joins TRBV25-1 to TRBJ1-2, with D unclear. V dropped 4 bases and J dropped 5 bases, with 14 bases sitting between them. The CDR3 consists of 14 residues. CDR1 and CDR2 from the germline V gene are MGHDK and SYGVNS. Here the CDR3 reads CASSGGVSPYGYTF. CDR3 sequence (DNA): TGTGCCAGCAGTGGCGGAGTCTCCCCTTATGGCTACACCTTC.

The chain carries TRBV12-3 or TRBV12-4 and TRBJ1-4; D may be TRBD1 (5 bases). The CDR3 runs to 12 residues. The V and J ends lost 8 bases and 7 bases respectively, with 11 bases between them. The CDR3 is CASGRGGEKLFF. The CDR3 region has the DNA TGTGCCAGCGGTCGCGGGGGTGAAAAACTGTTTTTT.

The chain recombines TRBV6-5 with TRBJ1-2; 7 positions agree with TRBD1. The CDR3 loop spans 15 amino acids. The J segment lost 4 bases and the V segment lost 5 bases, leaving 10 bases of the junction unmatched. Germline assignment: CDR1 MNHEY and CDR2 SVGAGI. CDR3 coding DNA: TGTGCCAGCAGTCAACACCGGGACAGCGTCTATGGCTACACCTTC. This codes for CASSQHRDSVYGYTF.

The chain links TRBV10-1 to TRBJ2-3; 12 bases are shared with TRBD2. Germline V lookup: CDR1 WNHNN, CDR2 SYGVQD (reference sequence). This CDR3 has 18 amino acids. The V and J ends lost 0 bases and 2 bases, in that order; junction bases with no gene match: 6. CDR3 protein: CASSESRLAGVPTDTQYF. The CDR3 nucleotides are TGCGCCAGCAGTGAGTCTCGACTAGCGGGGGTCCCCACAGATACGCAGTATTTT.

The chain combines TRBV18 with TRBJ1-3; D may be TRBD1 (5 bases). This CDR3 contains 17 residues. Germline V gives CDR1 KGHSH, CDR2 LQKENI. V shed 0 bases and J shed 0 bases, with 12 bases lying between them. The CDR3 DNA follows: TGTGCCAGCTCACCACCGCGGGGCGGAAACTCTGGAAACACCATATATTTT. Its translation: CASSPPRGGNSGNTIYF.

This clone was counted a single time. The rearrangement links TRBV7-9 to TRBJ2-1; the match to TRBD2 covers 11 bases. CDR1 is SEHNR, CDR2 FQNEAQ, per germline (reference sequence). The V and J ends lost 8 bases and 0 bases, in that order; junction bases with no gene match: 0. CDR3 length: 14 amino acids. CDR3 DNA: TGTGCCAGCCTAGCGGGGGGCTCCTACAATGAGCAGTTCTTC. It encodes CASLAGGSYNEQFF.

This chain uses TRBV5-6 with TRBJ2-5; 8 bases map to TRBD1. The CDR3 consists of 14 residues. Germline V gene sequence: CDR1 SGHDT, CDR2 YYEEEE. V lost 7 bases and J lost 1; bases outside the gene matches: 6. CDR3 DNA: TGTGCCAGCCGATGGACAGGGCCCCAAGAGACCCAGTACTTC. It encodes CASRWTGPQETQYF.

This chain links TRBV7-3 with TRBJ2-3; 15 bases agree with TRBD2. Trimming cost V 5 bases and J 7 bases; bases outside gene matches: 4. This CDR3 spans 15 amino acids. Germline CDR1 reads SGHTA; CDR2 reads FQGTGA. The CDR3 loop is CASSPGLAGGYTQYF. The CDR3 DNA follows: TGTGCCAGCAGCCCGGGACTAGCGGGGGGTTATACGCAGTATTTT.

This chain connects TRBV3-1 (or the pseudogene TRBV3-2) to TRBJ2-5; TRBD2 matches 12 bases. The V gene's germline CDR1 is LGHDT and CDR2 YNNKEL (reference sequence). The CDR3 covers 18 residues. Trimming removed 5 bases from V and 0 bases from J; junction bases left unmatched: 10. Here the CDR3 reads CASSSLWTSGVYQETQYF. The CDR3 DNA is TGTGCCAGCAGCTCCTTGTGGACTAGCGGGGTGTACCAAGAGACCCAGTACTTC.

This clone was picked up a small number of times. The chain joins TRBV4-3 to TRBJ2-5, with a possible D match to TRBD2 (5 bases). Trimming left V 4 bases short and J 5 bases short, with 11 bases between. The CDR3 covers 13 residues. Germline values: CDR1 LGHNA, CDR2 YSLEER. The CDR3 spells CASSLALYETQYF. For the CDR3, the DNA is TGCGCCAGCAGCCTAGCGTTGTACGAGACCCAGTACTTC.

Only a few counts were recorded for this clone. The chain recombines TRBV28 with TRBJ1-1; TRBD1 might be the D (6 bases). Trimming removed 4 bases from V and 0 bases from J, with 18 bases in between. CDR3 length equals 17 residues. Looked up from germline, CDR1 is MDHEN and CDR2 is SYDVKM. CDR3 in amino acids: CASSSLEGQIMNTEAFF. DNA of the CDR3: TGTGCCAGCAGTTCCCTCGAAGGACAGATCATGAACACTGAAGCTTTCTTT.

The rearrangement links TRBV6-1 to TRBJ2-7; 7 bases agree with TRBD1. Per the germline V gene, CDR1 is MNHNS and CDR2 is SASEGT. Trimming removed 3 bases from V and 6 bases from J; junction bases left unmatched: 20. There are 18 residues in the CDR3. CDR3 region: CASSDTPGQLENVAEQYV. The DNA for the CDR3 is TGTGCCAGCAGTGACACCCCGGGACAGCTGGAGAACGTCGCCGAGCAGTACGTC.

The chain carries TRBV4-1 and TRBJ2-2, with D perhaps matching TRBD1 (6 bases). The V gene lost 6 bases and the J gene lost 4 bases, with 12 bases spanning the gap. Germline V gene lookup returns CDR1 MGHRA and CDR2 YSYEKL. The CDR3 spans 14 residues. CDR3 bases: TGCGCCAGCAGAGGGGGTGGGACCACCGGGGAGCTGTTTTTT. Its translation: CASRGGGTTGELFF.

V gene TRBV5-4 combines with J gene TRBJ2-7; the D gene is possibly TRBD2 (5 bases). Trimming cost V 5 bases and J 0 bases, with 18 bases left between them. The CDR3 has 16 residues. Per the germline V gene, CDR1 is SGHNT and CDR2 is YYREEE (reference sequence). The DNA for the CDR3 is TGTGCCAGCAGTGATGCGGGTTGGCAGAGCTCCTACGAGCAGTACGTC. Amino acids: CASSDAGWQSSYEQYV.

The chain is built from TRBV19 and TRBJ1-1, with D unclear. Germline V gene data show CDR1 as LNHDA and CDR2 as SQIVND (reference sequence). Trimming cost V 3 bases and J 5 bases, with 10 bases left between them. The CDR3 runs to 13 residues. CDR3: CASSIPDGTEAFF. The CDR3 bases are TGTGCCAGTAGTATCCCCGACGGGACTGAAGCTTTCTTT.

The rearrangement links TRBV7-6 to TRBJ1-4, with 9 bases matching TRBD1. The germline gives CDR1 SGHVS, CDR2 FNYEAQ. The junction had 4 bases not matched to a gene; V was cut back by 4 bases and J by 4 bases. The CDR3 length is 15 residues. The CDR3 sequence: CASSSTGGGNEKLFF. The CDR3 bases are TGTGCCAGCAGCTCAACAGGGGGCGGTAATGAAAAACTGTTTTTT.

J is TRBJ2-7 and V is TRBV5-6, with 9 bases matching TRBD1. Germline CDR1 is SGHDT and CDR2 is YYEEEE. The CDR3 sequence is 14 residues long. The V segment lost 7 bases and the J segment 6 bases; nucleotides outside the gene matches: 11. The CDR3 DNA reads TGTGCCAGCGGTGTCTCCGGGACAGGGCCCGAGCAGTACGTC. Protein: CASGVSGTGPEQYV.

V usage is TRBV28 and J usage is TRBJ2-1, with D perhaps TRBD1 (5 bases). The ends were cut back, 3 bases at V and 4 bases at J, with 10 bases in the middle. Germline V gene lookup returns CDR1 MDHEN and CDR2 SYDVKM. The CDR3 sequence is 14 residues long. CDR3 in DNA: TGTGCCAGCAGTTTGGGCAGGACATACAATGAGCAGTTCTTC. As protein: CASSLGRTYNEQFF. The entire variable domain, with the rest obtained from reference TRBV28 and TRBJ2-1, is as follows: DVKVTQSSRYLVKRTGEKVFLECVQDMDHENMFWYRQDPGLGLRLIYFSYDVKMKEKGDIPEGYSVSREKKERFSLILESASTNQTSMYLCASSLGRTYNEQFFGPGTRLTVL.